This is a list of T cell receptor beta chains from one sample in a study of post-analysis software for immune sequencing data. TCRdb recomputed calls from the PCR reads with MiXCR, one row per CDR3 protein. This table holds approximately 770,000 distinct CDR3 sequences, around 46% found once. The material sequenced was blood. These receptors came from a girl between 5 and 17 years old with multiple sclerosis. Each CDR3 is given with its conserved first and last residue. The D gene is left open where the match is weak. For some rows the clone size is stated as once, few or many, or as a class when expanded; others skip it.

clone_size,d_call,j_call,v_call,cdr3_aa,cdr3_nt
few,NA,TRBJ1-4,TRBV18,CASSPSAANEKLFF,TGTGCCAGCTCACCTTCAGCGGCTAATGAAAAACTGTTTTTT
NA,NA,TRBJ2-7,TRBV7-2,CVSRQSFSSYEQYF,TGTGTCTCCAGGCAGAGCTTTAGCTCCTACGAGCAGTACTTC
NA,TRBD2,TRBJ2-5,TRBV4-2,CASSRTSEIQETQYF,TGTGCCAGCAGCCGGACTAGCGAGATACAAGAGACCCAGTACTTC
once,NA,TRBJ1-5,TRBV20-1,CSASTGMSQPQHF,TGCAGTGCTAGTACAGGCATGAGCCAGCCCCAGCATTTT
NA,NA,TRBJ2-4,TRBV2,CASRQSLRAKNIQYF,TGTGCCAGCCGACAGAGCCTTCGGGCCAAAAACATTCAGTACTTC
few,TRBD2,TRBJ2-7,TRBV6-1,CASSETPGLAAYEQYF,TGTGCCAGCAGTGAGACTCCGGGACTAGCGGCTTACGAGCAGTACTTC
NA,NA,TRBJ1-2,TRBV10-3,CAISPRNRGANYGYTF,TGTGCCATCAGTCCTAGGAATAGGGGGGCTAACTATGGCTACACCTTC
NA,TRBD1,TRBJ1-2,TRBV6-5,CASSPDRGRTLDGYTF,TGTGCCAGCAGCCCGGACAGGGGTAGGACTCTAGATGGCTACACCTTC
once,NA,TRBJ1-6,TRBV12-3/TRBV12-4,CASSLPGRQATPLHF,TGTGCCAGCAGCCTCCCGGGGAGACAGGCAACCCCCCTCCACTTT
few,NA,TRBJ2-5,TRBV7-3,CASSFLGTPETQYF,TGTGCCAGCAGCTTTCTCGGGACACCAGAGACCCAGTACTTC
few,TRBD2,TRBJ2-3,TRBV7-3,CASSPFMSGRAEPPETQYF,TGTGCCAGCAGCCCCTTTATGAGCGGGAGGGCCGAGCCTCCAGAAACGCAGTATTTT
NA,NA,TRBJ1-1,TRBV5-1,CASSLGTDNTEAFF,TGCGCCAGCAGCTTGGGGACGGACAACACTGAAGCTTTCTTT
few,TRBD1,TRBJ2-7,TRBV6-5,CASKGTGSYEQYF,TGTGCCAGCAAGGGGACAGGATCCTACGAGCAGTACTTC
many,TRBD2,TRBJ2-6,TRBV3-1,CASTTSGSTTGANVLTF,TGTGCCAGCACGACTAGCGGGAGCACCACTGGGGCCAACGTCCTGACTTTC
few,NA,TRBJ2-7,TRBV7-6,CASSSTGLVSYEQYF,TGTGCCAGCAGCTCGACGGGACTGGTATCCTACGAGCAGTACTTC
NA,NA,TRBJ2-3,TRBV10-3,CAIGSRRPDTQYF,TGTGCCATAGGTAGCCGGAGGCCAGATACGCAGTATTTT
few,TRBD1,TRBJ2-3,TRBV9,CASSVAGTGLDTQYF,TGTGCCAGCAGCGTAGCCGGGACAGGGTTAGATACGCAGTATTTT
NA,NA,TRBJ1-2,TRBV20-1,CSATERLVLGGYTF,TGCAGTGCTACCGAGAGGCTGGTGCTCGGTGGCTACACCTTC
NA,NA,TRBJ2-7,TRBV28,CASAGPYEQYF,TGTGCCAGTGCGGGCCCCTACGAGCAGTACTTC
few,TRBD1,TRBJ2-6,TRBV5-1,CASSVTGLSAGANVLTF,TGCGCCAGCAGCGTGACAGGGTTGTCGGCTGGGGCCAACGTCCTGACTTTC
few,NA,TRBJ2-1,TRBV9,CVSSPDGGLNEQFF,TGTGTCAGCAGCCCCGACGGGGGTCTGAATGAGCAGTTCTTC
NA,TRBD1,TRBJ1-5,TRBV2,CAGSDIRTGGELGQPQHF,TGTGCCGGCAGCGACATCCGGACAGGGGGCGAGTTGGGTCAGCCCCAGCATTTT
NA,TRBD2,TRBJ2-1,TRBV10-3,CAISGLAGGSFNEQFF,TGTGCCATCAGCGGATTAGCGGGAGGGTCCTTCAATGAGCAGTTCTTC